This passage covers 16 T cell receptor beta chains from one sample sequenced in a study of molecular identifiers for immune sequencing clone quantification. MiXCR, applied by TCRdb to the PCR reads, yields one record per CDR3 protein. The repertoire holds under 600,000 distinct CDR3 sequences, over 20% seen once, with around 0.86% in the top ten. Sequencing was carried out using naive CD8+ T cells from blood, with Jurkat cell RNA spiked in. Described subset: FACS-sorted CD8+CD4-CCR7+CD45RA+ naive T cells. The origin of the receptors is a human donor in good health. Some libraries in this study had Jurkat cell RNA spiked in.

CDR3 sequence reads: CASSPIFVAGYSYEQYF. CDR3 in DNA: TGTGCCAGCAGTCCCATCTTCGTAGCGGGATATTCCTACGAGCAGTACTTC. The chain uses TRBV27 and TRBJ2-7; 8 nucleotides agree with TRBD2. From germline, CDR1 is MNHEY and CDR2 SMNVEV (reference sequence). The CDR3 has 17 amino acids. The junction had 13 bases not matched to a gene; V was cut back by 5 bases and J by 1 base.

V and J are TRBV5-4 and TRBJ2-7; D is perhaps TRBD2 (6 bases). Trimming left V 4 bases short and J 1 base short, with 15 bases between. There are 15 residues in the CDR3. CDR1 and CDR2 from the germline V gene are SGHNT and YYREEE (reference sequence). In nucleotides, the CDR3 is TGTGCCAGCAGCCTGGCCGGGAGCACTTCCTACGAGCAGTACTTC. Translated, it gives CASSLAGSTSYEQYF.

This clonotype was seen at least ten times. The chain carries TRBV4-1 and TRBJ2-7, with D possibly being TRBD1 (5 bases). The CDR3 runs 13 residues. V was pared by 4 bases and J by 3 bases, with 10 bases between. Germline-derived CDR1 and CDR2 are MGHRA and YSYEKL. The CDR3 sequence: CASSLNRGYEQYF. CDR3 sequence (DNA): TGCGCCAGCAGCCTCAATAGGGGCTACGAGCAGTACTTC.

This clonotype was found many times. The rearrangement links TRBV6-6 to TRBJ2-5; 14 bases are a match to TRBD2. The J segment lost 4 bases and the V segment lost 5 bases, leaving 6 bases of the junction unmatched. Germline CDR1 is MNHNY and CDR2 is SVGAGI (reference sequence). The CDR3 loop spans 16 amino acids. CDR3 DNA sequence: TGTGCCAGCAGTGCCGGGACTAGCGGGAGCGCAGAGACCCAGTACTTC. It translates to CASSAGTSGSAETQYF.

The chain carries TRBV5-4 and TRBJ2-7, with 9 bases lining up with TRBD1. Germline V lookup: CDR1 SGHNT, CDR2 YYREEE (reference sequence). J gave up 2 bases and V 7 bases, and 16 bases lay outside the gene matches. The CDR3 covers 17 residues. The CDR3 loop is CASGHSWGDRDPYEQYF. In DNA form, the CDR3 reads TGTGCCAGCGGCCATTCCTGGGGGGACAGGGACCCCTACGAGCAGTACTTC.

There are many counts of this clonotype. V is TRBV7-2 and J is TRBJ1-2, with a tentative D call TRBD1 (6 bases). Trimming cost V 5 bases and J 4 bases, with 23 bases left between them. This CDR3 has 17 amino acids. CDR1 and CDR2 from the germline V gene are SGHTA and FQGNSA. The CDR3 DNA sequence: TGTGCCAGCAGCCCCCTTAGTGTAGGGGGGGCCGGCTATGGCTACACCTTC. It codes for CASSPLSVGGAGYGYTF. The full variable domain, in which reference TRBV7-2 and TRBJ1-2 provide the parts outside the CDR3, is GAGVSQSPSNKVTEKGKDVELRCDPISGHTALYWYRQSLGQGLEFLIYFQGNSAPDKSGLPSDRFSAERTGGSVSTLTIQRTQQEDSAVYLCASSPLSVGGAGYGYTFGSGTRLTVV.

The chain combines TRBV28 with TRBJ1-5, with D hard to call. The J call may be incorrect, as the DNA end agrees better with TRBJ2-3. The CDR3 spans 15 residues. Germline V gene data show CDR1 as MDHEN and CDR2 as SYDVKM. The CDR3: CASSLVGYLNQPQYF. The DNA for the CDR3 is TGTGCCAGCAGCCTAGTCGGGTATTTGAATCAGCCCCAGTATTTT.

This clonotype was counted a single time. Sequence at one end of the junction differs from germline and may be a read error. The chain recombines TRBV2 with TRBJ2-3; 7 nucleotides line up with TRBD2. The CDR3 has 14 residues. Germline CDR1 reads SNHLY; CDR2 reads FYNNEI. CDR3 sequence: CASKRPAGIDAQYF. CDR3 nucleotides: TGTGCCAGCAAAAGACCAGCGGGAATAGATGCGCAGTATTTT.

This clonotype has more than one count but fewer than ten. This sequence joins TRBV11-2 and TRBJ2-4, with D tentatively TRBD1 (5 bases). Germline loops: CDR1 SGHAT, CDR2 FQNNGV. Trimming cost V 5 bases and J 14 bases, with 10 bases left between them. This CDR3 contains 10 residues. The CDR3 sequence: CASSGHRKYF. The CDR3 DNA reads TGTGCCAGCAGCGGACACCGGAAGTACTTC.

This clonotype was seen a handful of times. J is TRBJ2-2 and V is TRBV19; 8 positions match TRBD2. Germline V gives CDR1 LNHDA, CDR2 SQIVND (reference sequence). V gave up 7 bases and J gave up 1 base; unmatched junction bases: 14. This CDR3 has 18 residues. CDR3 bases: TGTGCCAGTACCACCTCACATACTAGCGGACAGAACACCGGGGAGCTGTTTTTT. It codes for CASTTSHTSGQNTGELFF. Together with reference TRBV19 and TRBJ2-2, the CDR3 gives the full variable domain: DGGITQSPKYLFRKEGQNVTLSCEQNLNHDAMYWYRQDPGQGLRLIYYSQIVNDFQKGDIAEGYSVSREKKESFPLTVTSAQKNPTAFYLCASTTSHTSGQNTGELFFGEGSRLTVL.

Points on this clonotype: It may be a read error: a sequence one base away is much more abundant. The CDR3: CSAIQGYTEAFF. In nucleotides, the CDR3 is TGCAGCGCAATACAGGGATACACTGAAGCTTTCTTT. The gene calls are TRBV29-1 and TRBJ1-1, with TRBD1 as a possible D gene (6 bases). Per germline, CDR1 SQVTM and CDR2 ANQGSEA. V was clipped by 7 bases and J by 3 bases, with 12 bases between them. This CDR3 has 12 amino acids.

The CDR3 spells CASSDRTGSEKDYEQYF. The DNA of the CDR3 is TGCGCCAGCAGCGACCGGACAGGGTCAGAAAAAGACTACGAGCAGTACTTC. The V gene is TRBV5-1, the J gene TRBJ2-7; 8 bases align to TRBD1. Per germline, CDR1 SGHRS and CDR2 YFSETQ. CDR3 length: 17 residues. V shed 4 bases and J 3 bases; nucleotides not matched to a gene: 15. The whole variable domain, remainder taken from reference TRBV5-1 and TRBJ2-7, is KAGVTQTPRYLIKTRGQQVTLSCSPISGHRSVSWYQQTPGQGLQFLFEYFSETQRNKGNFPGRFSGRQFSNSRSEMNVSTLELGDSALYLCASSDRTGSEKDYEQYFGPGTRLTVT.

The chain is built from TRBV11-2 and TRBJ1-3, with D tentatively TRBD1 (6 bases). Germline CDR1 reads SGHAT; CDR2 reads FQNNGV. Deletions cut 4 bases from V and 1 base from J, with 11 bases between. The CDR3 loop spans 15 amino acids. The CDR3 region has the DNA TGTGCCAGCAGCTGGGAGACAGGTTCTGGAAACACCATATATTTT. It codes for CASSWETGSGNTIYF. The whole variable domain, remainder taken from reference TRBV11-2 and TRBJ1-3, is EAGVAQSPRYKIIEKRQSVAFWCNPISGHATLYWYQQILGQGPKLLIQFQNNGVVDDSQLPKDRFSAERLKGVDSTLKIQPAKLEDSAVYLCASSWETGSGNTIYFGEGSWLTVV.

The chain links TRBV24-1 to TRBJ2-2; 9 bases map to TRBD2. Losses at the gene ends were 0 bases for V and 1 base for J; bases not matched to a gene: 8. Germline-derived CDR1 and CDR2 are KGHDR and SFDVKD. This CDR3 spans 19 amino acids. The CDR3 sequence: CATSDLETQLAGNTGELFF. The CDR3 nucleotides read TGTGCCACCAGTGATTTGGAGACTCAACTAGCGGGGAACACCGGGGAGCTGTTTTTT.

This clonotype was counted between two and nine times. V usage is TRBV20-1 and J usage is TRBJ2-7, with a weak D call TRBD2 (6 bases). The CDR3 has 14 amino acids. V was cut by 5 bases and J by 4 bases, with 18 bases left in between. Looked up from germline, CDR1 is DFQATT and CDR2 is SNEGSKA (reference sequence). The CDR3 nucleotides read TGCAGTGCTCCGCTTTTCGGGGGAACATACGAGCAGTACTTC. It codes for CSAPLFGGTYEQYF.

The chain couples TRBV20-1 to TRBJ2-5, with D perhaps TRBD2 (5 bases). Germline V gene sequence: CDR1 DFQATT, CDR2 SNEGSKA (reference sequence). This CDR3 is 16 amino acids long. V lost 3 bases and J 1 base, leaving 18 bases between the germline ends. Written as DNA, the CDR3 is TGCAGTGCTAGTCGGGGTCCCTTAAGGATCCAAGAGACCCAGTACTTC. This encodes CSASRGPLRIQETQYF.